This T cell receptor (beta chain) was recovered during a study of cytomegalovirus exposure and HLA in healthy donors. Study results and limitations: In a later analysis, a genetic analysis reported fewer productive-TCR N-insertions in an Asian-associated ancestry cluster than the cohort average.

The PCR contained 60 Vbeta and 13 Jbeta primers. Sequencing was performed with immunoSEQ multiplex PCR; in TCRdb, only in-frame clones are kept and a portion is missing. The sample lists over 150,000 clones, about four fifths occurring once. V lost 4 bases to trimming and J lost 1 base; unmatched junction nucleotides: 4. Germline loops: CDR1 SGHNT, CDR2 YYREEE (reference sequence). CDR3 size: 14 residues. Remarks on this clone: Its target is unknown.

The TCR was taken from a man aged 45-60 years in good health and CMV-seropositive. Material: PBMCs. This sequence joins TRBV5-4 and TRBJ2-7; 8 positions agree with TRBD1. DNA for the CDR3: TGTGCCAGCAGCCCGGGACAGGCTTCCTACGAGCAGTACTTC. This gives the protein CASSPGQASYEQYF.